These 8 T cell receptor beta chains originate from one sample sequenced in a study of Ad26.COV2.S vaccination and SARS-CoV-2 variants. The data were produced by immunoSEQ multiplex PCR, yet TCRdb's version contains in-frame clones alone and is incomplete. The sample shows about 180,000 clones, around 85% of them seen only once. Source: peripheral blood, taken after recovery from COVID-19. These receptors were obtained from a human donor who had recovered from COVID-19.

V is TRBV19 and J is TRBJ1-5; D not resolved. The CDR3 consists of 15 residues. Between the trimmed V and J ends, which lost 5 bases and 4 bases, there was a span of 15 bases. In germline, CDR1 is LNHDA, CDR2 SQIVND (reference sequence). The CDR3 DNA is TGTGCCAGTAGTCGAGACGGTAGACCAAATCAGCCCCAGCATTTT. Residues: CASSRDGRPNQPQHF. Filled out from reference TRBV19 and TRBJ1-5, the complete variable domain reads DGGITQSPKYLFRKEGQNVTLSCEQNLNHDAMYWYRQDPGQGLRLIYYSQIVNDFQKGDIAEGYSVSREKKESFPLTVTSAQKNPTAFYLCASSRDGRPNQPQHFGDGTRLSIL.

In its sample, this clone was seen once. This chain joins TRBV4-2 and TRBJ2-1; D assignment may be TRBD1 or TRBD2 (5 bases each). V lost 4 bases, J lost 6 bases, and 19 bases lay in between. This CDR3 has 16 residues. CDR1 is LGHNA, CDR2 YNFKEQ, per germline. In nucleotides, the CDR3 is TGTGCCAGCAGCCGGTCCGGGGACGTGTCTGTCAATGAGCAGTTCTTC. Translated, it gives CASSRSGDVSVNEQFF.

A few counts support this clone. The CDR3 sequence: CASRDPWSGANVLTF. CDR3 bases: TGTGCCAGCAGGGACCCATGGTCTGGGGCCAACGTCCTGACTTTC. This chain uses TRBV3-1 (or the pseudogene TRBV3-2) with TRBJ2-6, with no clear D. The germline CDR1 and CDR2 sequences are LGHDT and YNNKEL (reference sequence). V was cut by 6 bases and J by 1 base, with 10 bases left in between. CDR3 length: 15 residues.

The V call is TRBV24-1, the J call TRBJ2-6; D remains ambiguous. Trimming pared 2 bases from V and 0 bases from J, leaving 1 base between. CDR3 length: 14 amino acids. Germline assignment: CDR1 KGHDR and CDR2 SFDVKD. DNA for the CDR3: TGTGCCACCAGTGATTACTCTGGGGCCAACGTCCTGACTTTC. Its translation: CATSDYSGANVLTF.

The chain recombines TRBV29-1 with TRBJ1-2, with D perhaps TRBD1 (6 bases). The CDR3 spans 11 residues. Trimming shortened V by 7 bases and J by 8 bases, and 14 bases separated the two germline ends. Germline-derived CDR1 and CDR2 are SQVTM and ANQGSEA. CDR3 loop: CSAPDSVGYTF. In DNA, the CDR3 is TGCAGCGCCCCGGACAGTGTAGGCTACACCTTC.

The chain has TRBV5-4 and TRBJ1-2; a weak D match, TRBD1 (6 bases). V gave up 4 bases and J gave up 2 bases, with 21 bases separating them. This CDR3 contains 17 residues. Germline values: CDR1 SGHNT, CDR2 YYREEE (reference sequence). CDR3 bases: TGTGCCAGCAGCGCTAAAGGGGGGATACAGCTGAACTATGGCTACACCTTC. It yields the protein CASSAKGGIQLNYGYTF.

The chain links TRBV4-1 to TRBJ1-2; tentatively, D is TRBD1 (5 bases). Germline V gene lookup returns CDR1 MGHRA and CDR2 YSYEKL. The length of the CDR3 is 18 residues. The V and J ends lost 0 bases and 0 bases respectively, with 17 bases between them. The CDR3 is CASSQELGRVGANYGYTF. The CDR3 nucleotides read TGCGCCAGCAGCCAAGAATTAGGCAGGGTCGGCGCTAACTATGGCTACACCTTC.

The rearrangement uses TRBV7-2 and TRBJ2-7, with D possibly called TRBD1 or TRBD2 (5 bases each). V dropped 8 bases and J dropped 3 bases, with 20 bases sitting between them. The germline CDR1 and CDR2 sequences are SGHTA and FQGNSA. This CDR3 is built from 15 residues. CDR3 region: CASRRSGTDFYEQYF. CDR3 bases: TGTGCCAGCCGACGTTCCGGGACCGATTTCTACGAGCAGTACTTC.